This T cell receptor (beta chain) derives from a study of shared clonotypes between healthy human individuals (TCRdb year 2020). Regarding the complete study: A couple of women and three men aged 18 to 49 years were included in the cohort. For each donor, CD4 naive and CD4 memory were each given three plates, CD8 naive was given two plates, and CD8 memory was given one plate. To estimate repertoire size and how much clonotypes are shared between individuals, the study performed deep sequencing of blood TCR repertoires from about five healthy adults. To increase sequencing depth and limit assay-specific biases, TCR repertoire library preparation and sequencing were carried out by different laboratories using diverse techniques. Per donor, leukapheresis produced somewhere between about 0.94 and 9 billion PBMCs. What the work shows at the level of the full study, not this receptor alone: The genetic and exposure-history diversity represented was limited by the small number of donors. Estimated clonotype richness was generally larger for naive than for memory subsets. When four donors were compared, the shared fraction of clonotypes was about 5.2% for naive CD4, over 3% for naive CD8, 2.3% for memory CD4, and less than 0.5% for memory CD8. Even with the large sequencing depth, rarefaction of the sorted-subset datasets indicated that sequencing was incomplete. Clonotypes shared by all four sorted-subset donors showed higher generation probabilities than non-shared clonotypes. Pairwise subsampling led to the expectation that sequencing depth would affect the degree of clonotype sharing among donors. Only blood was sampled, and tissue TCR repertoires likely differ from those in blood.

A note on this clone: Its antigen is still unknown. Base quality data are lacking; no much larger clone is found one base away.

TCR CDR3 regions were amplified from genomic DNA by multiplex PCR using the deep immunoSEQ assay. Extracted genomic DNA from each cell subset was spread evenly across all wells of several immunoSEQ 96-well plates, with each plate serving as a replicate. For sorted subsets, around 200 ng genomic DNA, equal to 25,000 to 35,000 T cell genomes, was loaded into each replicate PCR. The purified libraries were quantified using a Qubit 3.0 fluorometer, sized with a Bioanalyzer 2100, and then quantified again using the KAPA Library Quantification kit. Each immunoSEQ 96-well plate was sequenced on its own single-read 150-cycle Illumina NextSeq 550 flow cell. The paper's processing steps were these. Because the immunoSEQ output held only junctional sequences and lacked quality scores, the filtering could not match the filtering applied to full-length reads. To assign V/J genes and CDR3, sequences were annotated against IMGT germline references using PyIR, a Python wrapper for IgBLAST v1.9. Reads were removed for weak V/J assignments (E-value above 1e-6), missing CDR3, stop codons, out-of-frame junctions, or ambiguous translated residues. V3J clonotypes were defined as sequences sharing an identical inferred V gene, J gene, and CDR3 amino acid sequence. To compute the percentage overlap between repertoires, the number of shared unique clonotypes was divided by the size of the smaller repertoire. Richness of each repertoire was evaluated using RTK rarefaction, the Chao1 estimator, and Recon v2.1 estimates of unobserved clonotypes. Generation probabilities for all TCRbeta clonotypes obtained by the gDNA method from a handful of donors were computed using OLGA. TCRdb provides this immuneACCESS table in a form limited to in-frame rearrangements. Some clones are lacking; in checked studies, under half of them reflect an unresolved V gene, and why the rest are absent is not known. The V and J calls and clone size were taken over from that table, and D and trimming were inferred from the DNA. Across this sample there are a few hundred thousand clones, with around 86% seen only once. About 17% of the sample belongs to the ten largest clones.

In the germline V gene, CDR1 corresponds to MGHRA and CDR2 to YSYEKL. The CDR3 numbers 14 residues from cysteine through phenylalanine. Just CDR3 DNA is preserved here, 42 bases in frame from base 1. V is pared back by 0 bases and J by 6 bases, with 9 bases lying between the germline termini. The donors were healthy, HIV-negative adults with no recently reported acute infections or vaccinations. Every donor was a Caucasian adult living in Nashville, Tennessee, USA. CD8 memory samples combined magnetically selected CD45RO+ cells with CCR7-negative CD45RA+ effector memory (TemRA) cells. After blood collection by leukapheresis, PBMCs were isolated using Ficoll-Histopaque density gradient centrifugation and then cryopreserved in the vapor phase of liquid nitrogen. Analytical flow cytometry was used to check the purity and quantity of each magnetically sorted T cell population. Each sorted fraction had its genomic DNA isolated and then quantified by UV absorbance on a Nanodrop 2000c.

Sample: memory CD8+ T cells sorted from blood. This specimen's cell subset or site label, interpreted: CD45RO+ cells pooled with CCR7-negative TemRA cells. The sequence was obtained from a man aged 18-30 years in good health. The V and J segments used are TRBV4-1 and TRBJ2-1; the D gene identity is not certain. The nucleotide sequence is given as TGCGCCAGCAGCCAAGATCGGGCTAGCAATGAGCAGTTCTTC. This codes for CASSQDRASNEQFF.